This T cell receptor (beta chain) was profiled in a study of cytomegalovirus exposure and HLA in healthy donors. Donors in the study were healthy people who gave bone marrow. CDR3 length: 17 amino acids. PCR involved 60 Vbeta and 13 Jbeta primers. Sequencing used immunoSEQ multiplex PCR; TCRdb keeps in-frame clones, though not all of them. The sample includes 200,000 to 250,000 clones, roughly 85% of them seen just once. The sequence was obtained from a man aged 18 to 29 in good health and CMV-seronegative. The gene calls are TRBV21-1 and TRBJ1-4; the table names TRBD1, a call not compared with the DNA. TRBV21-1 is tagged as a pseudogene. Sample: PBMCs. The DNA for the CDR3 is TGTGCCAGCAGCAAACGGACAGGCGACCCCCCTAATGAAAAACTGTTTTTT. Translation: CASSKRTGDPPNEKLFF.